This T cell receptor (beta chain) came from a study of metastatic and nonmetastatic thyroid tumors. Nobody among the patients had been given any treatment before thyroid surgery. This CDR3 has 18 amino acids. Germline values: CDR1 SGHDT, CDR2 YYEEEE. Per the authors' pipeline: Clinicopathological groups supplied CDR3 differences that were used to build a distant-metastasis classifier for papillary thyroid cancer. TCRdb re-called clones from the PCR reads using MiXCR. TCRdb assigned the V and J calls; the authors' analysis was not used. The sample shows approximately 74,000 clones, approximately 14% of them seen only once. Only one count was recorded for this clone. This sequence may be a read error, since a much larger clone differs from it by one base. Other nucleotide sequences from this sample produce the same CDR3.

Sequenced: blood. The rearrangement links TRBV5-6 to TRBJ2-6; D may match TRBD1 or TRBD2 (5 bases each). The sequence came from a male donor with papillary thyroid cancer or a benign thyroid nodule (not recorded which). Some clones in this sample may be carry-over from other donors' samples. For the CDR3, the DNA is TGTGCCAGCAGCTTGAATCCAGACTACAGATCTGGGGCTAACGTCCTGACTTTC. Its translation: CASSLNPDYRSGANVLTF.